One and the same sample provided the 18 T cell receptor beta chains below, sequenced in a study of blood T cell repertoires in COVID-19. Profiled with immunoSEQ multiplex PCR; TCRdb holds only in-frame clones, not every one. The data show approximately 44,000 clones, 79% seen once. Sequences were obtained from peripheral blood. The source is an elderly woman with acute or convalescent COVID-19.

V is TRBV9 and J is TRBJ2-3; possible D gene TRBD2, 6 bases. The CDR3 loop spans 16 amino acids. The V and J ends lost 7 bases and 0 bases respectively, with 18 bases between them. Germline V CDR1 and CDR2: SGDLS, YYNGEE. As DNA, the CDR3 is TGTGCCAGCGAACCGGGAGAGGGTTCAAGCACAGATACGCAGTATTTT. Its protein is CASEPGEGSSTDTQYF.

This clone has just one count. The chain recombines TRBV20-1 with TRBJ1-6; D unresolved. Germline-derived CDR1 and CDR2 are DFQATT and SNEGSKA (reference sequence). Deletions cut 3 bases from V and 12 bases from J, with 12 bases between. This CDR3 region has 12 residues. CDR3 region: CSASPPGEPLHF. The DNA of the CDR3 is TGCAGTGCTAGTCCCCCCGGGGAACCCCTCCACTTT.

The rearrangement joins TRBV18 to TRBJ2-3; 8 nucleotides align to TRBD1. Per germline, CDR1 KGHSH and CDR2 LQKENI. The ends lost 4 bases at V and 4 bases at J; junction bases unmatched: 4. The CDR3 extends over 14 amino acids. The CDR3 nucleotides are TGTGCCAGCTCACTCCGGACAGGGTCAGATACGCAGTATTTT. Translating gives CASSLRTGSDTQYF.

This clone occurred many times. V and J are TRBV24-1 and TRBJ2-1, with 8 bases fitting TRBD2. V trimming: 3 bases; J trimming: 8 bases; junction bases outside the gene matches: 5. The CDR3 extends over 14 amino acids. Germline CDR1 and CDR2: KGHDR and SFDVKD. The DNA for the CDR3 is TGTGCCACCAGTGATAGCGGGAGTGGGCATGAGCAGTTCTTC. Translated: CATSDSGSGHEQFF.

This clone appeared a single time. This sequence joins TRBV6-5 and TRBJ2-7; 7 positions agree with TRBD1. This CDR3 comprises 16 residues. After removal of 4 bases from V and 0 bases from J, the junction contained 9 bases not matched to a gene. Germline V gene sequence: CDR1 MNHEY, CDR2 SVGAGI. The CDR3 DNA reads TGTGCCAGCAGTTCCGAACGGACAGGAATCTCCTACGAGCAGTACTTC. Protein: CASSSERTGISYEQYF.

The rearrangement uses TRBV19 and TRBJ2-1; 7 positions match TRBD2. The CDR3 runs 14 residues. V gave up 6 bases and J gave up 4 bases; unmatched junction bases: 6. CDR1 and CDR2 from the germline V gene are LNHDA and SQIVND (reference sequence). The CDR3 is CASRSAGLYNEQFF. Written as DNA, the CDR3 is TGTGCCAGTAGATCAGCGGGGCTATACAATGAGCAGTTCTTC. Full variable domain (outside the CDR3, taken from reference TRBV19 and TRBJ2-1): DGGITQSPKYLFRKEGQNVTLSCEQNLNHDAMYWYRQDPGQGLRLIYYSQIVNDFQKGDIAEGYSVSREKKESFPLTVTSAQKNPTAFYLCASRSAGLYNEQFFGPGTRLTVL.

The chain combines TRBV30 with TRBJ2-4; D unresolved. The CDR3 runs 17 residues. CDR1 and CDR2 from the germline V gene are GTSNPN and SVGIG (reference sequence). Trimming left V 0 bases short and J 1 base short, with 16 bases between. The CDR3 spells CAWSVRRLVSAKNIQYF. CDR3 nucleotides: TGTGCCTGGAGTGTACGTAGGCTAGTCTCGGCCAAAAACATTCAGTACTTC.

The rearrangement uses TRBV27 and TRBJ1-2, with TRBD1 as a possible D gene (6 bases). This CDR3 is built from 15 residues. Per the germline V gene, CDR1 is MNHEY and CDR2 is SMNVEV (reference sequence). V was shortened by 5 bases and J by 3 bases, with 16 bases between the two germline ends. For the CDR3, the DNA is TGTGCCAGCAGTCCATACCGACAGGCCCACTATGGCTACACCTTC. Amino acid sequence: CASSPYRQAHYGYTF.

The chain employs TRBV19 and TRBJ2-7; D ambiguous. Trimming pared 6 bases from V and 0 bases from J, leaving 9 bases between. The CDR3 length is 13 residues. Looked up from germline, CDR1 is LNHDA and CDR2 is SQIVND (reference sequence). The CDR3 nucleotides are TGTGCCAGTAGAAACGGTGGCTCCTACGAGCAGTACTTC. Translation: CASRNGGSYEQYF.

In the case of this clone: This specimen includes other DNA sequences encoding the same CDR3. This rearrangement joins TRBV10-3 to TRBJ1-2, with D unclear. Germline V gives CDR1 ENHRY, CDR2 SYGVKD. The ends were cut back, 0 bases at V and 1 base at J, with 3 bases in the middle. The CDR3 runs 13 residues. The CDR3 spells CAISESRNYGYTF. DNA of the CDR3: TGTGCCATCAGTGAGTCCCGTAACTATGGCTACACCTTC.

To note about this clone: Since no conserved phenylalanine or tryptophan closes the CDR3, a read error is the likely cause. Because the CDR3's place on the DNA is in doubt, the DNA is left out and the CDR3 is given as listed by TCRdb. This chain joins TRBV9 and TRBJ1-1; the DNA was not used to check the table's D call, TRBD1. From germline, CDR1 is SGDLS and CDR2 YYNGEE. Including both end residues, the CDR3 is 12 amino acids long. The CDR3 spells CASSVRNPTGLK.

This rearrangement joins TRBV30 to TRBJ1-6; weak D call: TRBD1 (6 bases). Germline CDR1 GTSNPN, CDR2 SVGIG (reference sequence). The CDR3 covers 15 residues. Trimming removed 2 bases at V and 7 bases at J, with 15 bases between. The CDR3 loop reads CAWSTGYPSNSPLHF. In DNA, the CDR3 is TGTGCCTGGAGTACAGGGTACCCGTCCAATTCACCCCTCCACTTT.

The rearrangement uses TRBV19 and TRBJ1-3; the D gene is possibly TRBD1 (6 bases). Per the germline V gene, CDR1 is LNHDA and CDR2 is SQIVND (reference sequence). Trimming cost V 5 bases and J 1 base, with 15 bases left between them. The CDR3 spans 16 residues. In nucleotides, the CDR3 is TGTGCCAGTAGTGCCGGGACATCTCTTTCTGGAAACACCATATATTTT. It yields the protein CASSAGTSLSGNTIYF.

The J gene is TRBJ1-6, the V gene TRBV30; a possible D gene is TRBD1 (5 bases). Germline-derived CDR1 and CDR2 are GTSNPN and SVGIG (reference sequence). CDR3 length: 15 residues. Trimming took 2 bases from V and 4 from J, leaving 12 bases between them. DNA of the CDR3: TGTGCCTGGAGTTTCCCAGGGCTATATAATTCACCCCTCCACTTT. This gives the protein CAWSFPGLYNSPLHF.

This chain links TRBV5-1 with TRBJ1-4; the match to TRBD1 covers 7 bases. Germline CDR1 and CDR2: SGHRS and YFSETQ. The CDR3 loop spans 15 amino acids. V dropped 0 bases and J dropped 7; count of bases not matched to a gene: 6. The CDR3 sequence: CASSLEGGASEKLFF. CDR3 nucleotides: TGCGCCAGCAGCTTGGAAGGGGGCGCAAGTGAAAAACTGTTTTTT.

This clone appeared a few times. The chain uses TRBV6-5 and TRBJ2-3, with D maybe TRBD2 (6 bases). V was trimmed by 6 bases and J by 2 bases, leaving 12 bases between them. CDR3 length equals 14 residues. The germline gives CDR1 MNHEY, CDR2 SVGAGI. The CDR3 sequence is CASREGLYTDTQYF. CDR3 DNA sequence: TGTGCCAGCAGGGAGGGGCTGTACACAGATACGCAGTATTTT.

The gene calls are TRBV5-1 and TRBJ2-1; a possible D gene is TRBD2 (5 bases). The V gene lost 1 base and the J gene lost 1 base, with 9 bases spanning the gap. Germline CDR1 is SGHRS and CDR2 is YFSETQ. The length of the CDR3 is 15 residues. The CDR3 region is CASSLSGSSYNEQFF. The CDR3 nucleotides are TGCGCCAGCAGCTTGAGTGGGAGTTCCTACAATGAGCAGTTCTTC. Based on the CDR3 plus reference TRBV5-1 and TRBJ2-1, the full variable domain is KAGVTQTPRYLIKTRGQQVTLSCSPISGHRSVSWYQQTPGQGLQFLFEYFSETQRNKGNFPGRFSGRQFSNSRSEMNVSTLELGDSALYLCASSLSGSSYNEQFFGPGTRLTVL.

The chain combines TRBV7-9 with TRBJ2-1, with TRBD2 matching over 7 bases. The CDR3 is 15 residues long. In germline, CDR1 is SEHNR, CDR2 FQNEAQ (reference sequence). V was pared by 7 bases and J by 3 bases, with 9 bases of the junction left unmatched. The CDR3 region has the DNA TGTGCCAGCACCTTGGGGAGCGGGAACTACAATGAGCAGTTCTTC. Encoded protein: CASTLGSGNYNEQFF.